The present T cell receptor (beta chain) was sequenced within a study of T cell repertoires in cytomegalovirus infection. Study overall: HLA-C-restricted CMV epitopes, recently identified, and well-studied HLA-B-restricted ones were used by the study. Public TCR beta signatures marked donors with CMV infection and the matching HLA. Study-level results: Summed frequency of public TCR beta families distinguished CMV carriers with the relevant HLA. Across the ex vivo response, the dominant clonotypes were HLA-C-restricted CMV-specific TCR beta clonotypes.

TCRdb re-called the reads through MiXCR, storing one row per CDR3 protein. The sample consists of a few hundred thousand distinct CDR3 sequences, 25% to 30% of them appearing once. This clonotype was seen only a few times. As yet, its antigen is unknown. J gave up 7 bases and V 5 bases, and 14 bases lay outside the gene matches. Germline CDR1 is SGHVS and CDR2 is FQNEAQ. CDR3 length: 16 residues. This receptor was identified in a human donor in good health (CMV status not recorded). Some clones in this sample may be carry-over from other donors' samples. Specimen: cultured PBMCs, collected from culture after CMV antigen stimulation. The rearrangement links TRBV7-8 to TRBJ2-3; TRBD2 agrees at 8 bases. In DNA, the CDR3 is TGTGCCAGCAGCCTAGGGGGTCGAGCGGGGGATCATACGCAGTATTTT. Translated: CASSLGGRAGDHTQYF.